This TCR beta chain was observed in a study of blood T cell repertoires in COVID-19. In the study overall: Spain, Italy and the United States supplied samples that represented acute and convalescent COVID-19.

Sequenced by immunoSEQ multiplex PCR; TCRdb stores in-frame clones only, minus some. The sample records under 150,000 clones, less than 85% being singletons. The ends were cut back, 5 bases at V and 0 bases at J, with 14 bases in the middle. Germline V gene data show CDR1 as PRHDT and CDR2 as FYEKMQ (reference sequence). CDR3 length equals 15 residues. The clonotype originates from a human donor in a cohort sampled during active COVID-19. The sequenced material came from peripheral blood. The V and J genes are TRBV13 and TRBJ2-7; perhaps TRBD1 as D (6 bases). The chain's CDR3 is CASSAGQKVSYEQYF. The CDR3 DNA reads TGTGCCAGCAGCGCAGGACAGAAAGTCTCCTACGAGCAGTACTTC. The full variable domain, completed using reference TRBV13 and TRBJ2-7, is AAGVIQSPRHLIKEKRETATLKCYPIPRHDTVYWYQQGPGQDPQFLISFYEKMQSDKGSIPDRFSAQQFSDYHSELNMSSLELGDSALYFCASSAGQKVSYEQYFGPGTRLTVT.